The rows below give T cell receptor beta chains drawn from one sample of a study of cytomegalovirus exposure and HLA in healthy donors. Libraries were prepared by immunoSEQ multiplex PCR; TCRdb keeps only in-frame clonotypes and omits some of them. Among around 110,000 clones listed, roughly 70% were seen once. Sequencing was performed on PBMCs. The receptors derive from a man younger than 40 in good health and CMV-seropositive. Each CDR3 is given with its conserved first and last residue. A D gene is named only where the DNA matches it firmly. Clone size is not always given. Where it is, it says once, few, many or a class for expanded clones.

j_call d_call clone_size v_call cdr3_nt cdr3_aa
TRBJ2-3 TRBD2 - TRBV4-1 TGCGCCAGCAGCCAAGATCCGGGCGGGAGAAGGTATTTT CASSQDPGGRRYF
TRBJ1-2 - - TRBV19 TGTGCCAGTAGTATACAGGGGCACTATGGCTACACCTTC CASSIQGHYGYTF
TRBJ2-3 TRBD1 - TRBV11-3 TGTGCCAGCAGCCCCGGGACAGCTTCCTCAGATACGCAGTATTTT CASSPGTASSDTQYF
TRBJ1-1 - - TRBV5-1 TGCGCCAGCAGCCTATCGGGAGGGGGCACTGAAGCTTTCTTT CASSLSGGGTEAFF
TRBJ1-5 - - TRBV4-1 TGCGCCAGCAGCCAAGTTCGGGGAAATAGCAATCAGCCCCAGCATTTT CASSQVRGNSNQPQHF
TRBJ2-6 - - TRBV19 TGTGCCAGTAGTTGGGGGGTTGGGGCCAACGTCCTGACTTTC CASSWGVGANVLTF
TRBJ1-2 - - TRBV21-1 TGTGCCAGCAGCAAAGTAAGAAGGGAGGGAGAAGCTAACTATGGCTACACCTTC CASSKVRREGEANYGYTF
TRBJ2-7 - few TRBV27 TGTGCCAGCAGTTTATCGCCCATCGATCTGGGGTGGAGGGAGCAGTACTTC CASSLSPIDLGWREQYF
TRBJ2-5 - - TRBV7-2 TGTGCCAGCAGCTTAGATTGGCACAGGGTAGGGACCCAGTACTTC CASSLDWHRVGTQYF
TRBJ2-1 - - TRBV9 TGTGCCAGCAGCGTAGTTGGAAGCGGGCTTTCCTACAATGAGCAGTTCTTC CASSVVGSGLSYNEQFF
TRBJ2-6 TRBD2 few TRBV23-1 TGCGCCAGCAGTCAATCGCGGGGACTAGCGGGGGCCTACTCTGGGGCCAACGTCCTGACTTTC CASSQSRGLAGAYSGANVLTF
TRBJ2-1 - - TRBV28 TGTGCCAGCAGTTTAGTCTCTCCAGGGGGGTCTAACAATGAGCAGTTCTTC CASSLVSPGGSNNEQFF
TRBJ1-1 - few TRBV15 TGTGCCACCAGCAGACCTTTGCTGGGGAGGAACACTGAAGCTTTCTTT CATSRPLLGRNTEAFF
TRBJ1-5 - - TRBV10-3 TGTGCCATCAGTGAACATAAACAGCCCCAGCATTTT CAISEHKQPQHF
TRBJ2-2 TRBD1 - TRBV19 TGTGCCAGTATGGGACAGGGGTACACCGGGGAGCTGTTTTTT CASMGQGYTGELFF
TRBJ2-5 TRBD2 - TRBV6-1 TGTGCCAGCGGGTCCCGGGGGAGGGGAGAGACCCAGTACTTC CASGSRGRGETQYF
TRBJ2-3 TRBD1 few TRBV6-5 TGTGCCAGCAGTTACTCCCGACAGGGGACCACAGATACGCAGTATTTT CASSYSRQGTTDTQYF
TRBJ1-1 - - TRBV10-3 TGTGCCATCAGTGAGCTAGGGCAGGGGAACACTGAAGCTTTCTTT CAISELGQGNTEAFF
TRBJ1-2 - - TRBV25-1 TGTGCCAGCAGTGAATTCTGGGGGGGAGACTATGGCTACACCTTC CASSEFWGGDYGYTF
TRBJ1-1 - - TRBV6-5 TGTGCCAGCAGTTCCGTTGGGGGCTTCACTGAAGCTTTCTTT CASSSVGGFTEAFF
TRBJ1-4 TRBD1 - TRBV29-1 TGCAGCGTTCGACCCGGGACAGATAATGAAAAACTGTTTTTT CSVRPGTDNEKLFF
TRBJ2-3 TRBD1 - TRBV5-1 TGCGCCAGCAGCTTGGTGGACAGGAACACAGATACGCAGTATTTT CASSLVDRNTDTQYF
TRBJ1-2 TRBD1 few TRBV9 TGTGCCAGCAGCGCCGGAAGGGACAGCCCCTATGTCCCCTATGGCTACACCTTC CASSAGRDSPYVPYGYTF
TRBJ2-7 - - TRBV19 TGTGCCAGTAGTTCCGAGACACCAGACGAGCAGTACTTC CASSSETPDEQYF
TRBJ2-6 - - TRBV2 TGTGCCAGCAGTTATAGAGTTGGGCAGGGGCTCTCTGGGGCCAACGTCCTGACTTTC CASSYRVGQGLSGANVLTF
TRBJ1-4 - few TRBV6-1 TGTGCCAGCGCGGGGGCAGTAAATGAAAAACTGTTTTTT CASAGAVNEKLFF
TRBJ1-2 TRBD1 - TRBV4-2 TGTGCCAGCAGCCAAGGTGCAGGGGGCGAATCAGGCTACACCTTC CASSQGAGGESGYTF
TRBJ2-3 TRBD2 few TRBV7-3 TGTGCCAGCAGCTCGTACGCTAGCGGGAGTGCAGATACGCAGTATTTT CASSSYASGSADTQYF
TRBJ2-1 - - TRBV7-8 TGTGCCAGCAACCGACTGGCAGGGAGGGAGCAGTTCTTC CASNRLAGREQFF
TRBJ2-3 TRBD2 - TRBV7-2 TGTGCCAGCAGCTTAGCTAGCGGGAGAACAGATACGCAGTATTTT CASSLASGRTDTQYF
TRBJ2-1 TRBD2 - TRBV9 TGTGCCAGCAGCGTCGCGGGAGGGCCTTTTGAGCAGTTCTTC CASSVAGGPFEQFF
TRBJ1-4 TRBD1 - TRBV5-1 TGCGCCAGCAGCACAGGGGATTCGAATGAAAAACTGTTTTTT CASSTGDSNEKLFF
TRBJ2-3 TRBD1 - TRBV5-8 TGTGCCAGCAGCTTGCCACGTTGGGGGACAGGCACAGATACGCAGTATTTT CASSLPRWGTGTDTQYF
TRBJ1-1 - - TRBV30 TGTGCCTGGAGTTGGGGGCGAGGCACTGAAGCTTTCTTT CAWSWGRGTEAFF
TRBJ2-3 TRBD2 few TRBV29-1 TGCAGCGGGGGGGGTAAGCGCGAGGGAGATACGCAGTATTTT CSGGGKREGDTQYF
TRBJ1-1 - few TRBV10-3 TGTGCCACCTACAGAGCCCAGAACACTGAAGCTTTCTTT CATYRAQNTEAFF
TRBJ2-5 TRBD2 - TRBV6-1 TGTGCCTCCGCCGGGACTAGTAGACAGACCCAGTACTTC CASAGTSRQTQYF
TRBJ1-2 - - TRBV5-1 TGCGCCAGCAGCTTGGAGGAGGGGTTCGGCTATGGCTACACCTTC CASSLEEGFGYGYTF
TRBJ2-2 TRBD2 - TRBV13 TGTGCCAGCAGCTTTGGGACTAGCGGGAGTTCCCTCACCGGGGAGCTGTTTTTT CASSFGTSGSSLTGELFF
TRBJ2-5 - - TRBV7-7 TGTGCTAGCAGTATTCAGGGGAATAGGGGGACCCAGTACTTC CASSIQGNRGTQYF
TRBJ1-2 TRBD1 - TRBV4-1 TGCGCCAGCAGCCAAGTTCCACAGGGGGTAACTGGTGACTATGGCTACACCTTC CASSQVPQGVTGDYGYTF